These 11 T cell receptor beta chains originate from one sample sequenced in a study of T cells in women clearing cervical HPV infection. Using immunoSEQ multiplex PCR, the repertoire was profiled, and TCRdb retains in-frame clones only, with some absent. Found here are 15,000 to 20,000 clones; the top ten clones hold approximately 15%. The sequencing input was blood buffy coat. The receptors were sampled from a woman between 18 and 69 years old with a cervical HPV16 infection that either progressed to CIN3+ or cleared (not recorded which).

With regard to this clone: Read data end 3 residues before the CDR3 end; the end is taken from the germline J gene. The chain uses TRBV18 and TRBJ1-5, with unresolved D. In germline, CDR1 is KGHSH, CDR2 LQKENI. The CDR3 runs to 19 residues. The germline V and J ends were trimmed by 0 bases and 3 bases, with 21 bases remaining between them. CDR3 DNA, as far as it was read: TGTGCCAGCTCACCACCCTCCTTAGCGGGAATGAGGGCCAATCAGCCC. It encodes CASSPPSLAGMRANQP. The whole CDR3 protein reads CASSPPSLAGMRANQPQHF.

For this clone: The read falls 3 residues short of the CDR3 end, and the missing part is taken from the germline J gene. V is TRBV5-1 and J is TRBJ2-2; D gene ambiguous. Looked up from germline, CDR1 is SGHRS and CDR2 is YFSETQ. V lost 0 bases and J 0 bases, leaving 6 bases between the germline ends. The CDR3 spans 15 residues. This chain's CDR3 is CASSLAQTNTGELFF. CDR3 DNA (partial): TGCGCCAGCAGCTTGGCACAGACGAACACCGGGGAG.

A word on this clone: Sequencing ends 3 residues short of the CDR3 end; the germline J gene provides the rest. The V call is TRBV19, the J call TRBJ1-5; no reliable D call. The CDR3 extends over 14 amino acids. Trimming took off 7 bases at V and 4 bases at J, with 14 bases between the two ends. The germline CDR1 and CDR2 sequences are LNHDA and SQIVND (reference sequence). The CDR3 reads CASTPAIDNQPQHF. CDR3 bases read: TGTGCCAGTACCCCCGCTATCGATAATCAGCCC.

Notes on this clone: The CDR3 end lies 3 residues beyond the end of the read and is filled in from the germline J gene. The gene calls are TRBV7-2 and TRBJ1-2; D may be TRBD1 (5 bases). Germline CDR1 and CDR2: SGHTA and FQGNSA. This CDR3 has 12 amino acids. CDR3: CASSRAGGDYTF. The CDR3 bases that were read are TGTGCCAGCAGCCGGGCCGGGGGTGAC.

For this clone: The sequence runs out 3 residues before the end of the CDR3; the remainder is reconstructed from the germline J gene. The chain employs TRBV20-1 and TRBJ2-7; D perhaps matches TRBD2 (7 bases). Trimming took 3 bases from V and 2 from J, leaving 14 bases between them. Germline CDR1 is DFQATT and CDR2 is SNEGSKA (reference sequence). This CDR3 has 14 residues. CDR3 DNA, as far as it was read: TGCAGTGCTAGGGCCGTGGGGGGGCCCTACGAG. Amino acid sequence: CSARAVGGPYE. From start to end, the CDR3 is CSARAVGGPYEQYF.

As concerns this clone: Other DNA sequences of this sample code for an identical CDR3. The CDR3 region is CASSLGAGTGNTIYF. The part of the CDR3 DNA that was read is TGTGCCAGCAGCTTAGGGGCAGGGACTGGAAACACC. V gene TRBV7-9 combines with J gene TRBJ1-3; D might be TRBD1 (5 bases). From the germline J gene comes the end of the CDR3, since the read stops 3 residues before it. The V and J ends lost 1 base and 2 bases respectively, with 9 bases between them. Per the germline V gene, CDR1 is SEHNR and CDR2 is FQNEAQ (reference sequence). CDR3 length: 15 amino acids. Filled out from reference TRBV7-9 and TRBJ1-3, the complete variable domain reads DTGVSQNPRHKITKRGQNVTFRCDPISEHNRLYWYRQTLGQGPEFLTYFQNEAQLEKSRLLSDRFSAERPKGSFSTLEIQRTEQGDSAMYLCASSLGAGTGNTIYFGEGSWLTVV.

To note about this clone: From the germline J gene comes the end of the CDR3, since the read stops 3 residues before it. J is TRBJ2-4 and V is TRBV18; perhaps D is TRBD1 or TRBD2 (5 bases each). The CDR3 is 16 residues long. CDR1 and CDR2 (germline): KGHSH, LQKENI. The DNA read from the CDR3 is TGTGCCAGCTCACCATTCGAGGGGCTAACTAACTATGGT. It is translated as CASSPFEGLTNYG. In full, the CDR3 is CASSPFEGLTNYGQYF.

On this clone itself: A junction end diverges from the germline sequence, so it may reflect a read error. Different DNA sequences within this sample yield the same CDR3. Incomplete CDR3 DNA: TGTGCCAGCTCACCGGACAGGTCCTCTGGAAACACG. Its protein product is CASSPDRSSGNT. The full CDR3 protein is CASSPDRSSGNTIYF. The chain is built from TRBV18 and TRBJ1-3, with 7 bases that match TRBD1. The read halts 3 residues ahead of the CDR3 end, with the missing end drawn from the germline J gene. The CDR3 is 15 amino acids. The germline CDR1 and CDR2 sequences are KGHSH and LQKENI. The variable domain in full, completed from reference TRBV18 and TRBJ1-3, reads NAGVMQNPRHLVRRRGQEARLRCSPMKGHSHVYWYRQLPEEGLKFMVYLQKENIIDESGMPKERFSAEFPKEGPSILRIQQVVRGDSAAYFCASSPDRSSGNTIYFGEGSWLTVV.

As for this clone: The CDR3 is cut off 3 residues early in the read; its end comes from the germline J gene. This chain joins TRBV19 and TRBJ1-1; D may be TRBD1 (6 bases). From germline, CDR1 is LNHDA and CDR2 SQIVND (reference sequence). The CDR3 spans 12 residues. V gave up 10 bases and J gave up 4 bases, with 13 bases separating them. The CDR3 bases that were read are TGTGCCACCATCAGAGGGGGCACTGAA. Translating it yields CATIRGGTE. The whole CDR3 sequence reads CATIRGGTEAFF.

Comments on this clone: The read ends 3 residues before the CDR3 terminus; that terminus is restored from the germline J gene. The chain joins TRBV7-6 to TRBJ2-7; a possible D gene is TRBD1 (5 bases). Germline V CDR1 and CDR2: SGHVS, FNYEAQ. The length of the CDR3 is 15 residues. Trimming cost V 1 base and J 4 bases, with 14 bases left between them. The sequenced part of the CDR3 DNA is TGTGCCAGCAGCTTAGAAGTAGGGGCGCGGTACGAG. It specifies CASSLEVGARYE. The entire CDR3 sequence reads CASSLEVGARYEQYF.

As concerns this clone: The DNA ends 3 residues before the CDR3 does, and the rest of the CDR3 is filled in from the germline J gene. J is TRBJ2-2 and V is TRBV2; a weak D match, TRBD1 (6 bases). The CDR3 consists of 14 residues. CDR1 SNHLY and CDR2 FYNNEI come from the germline V gene. Partial CDR3 DNA: TGTGCCAGCAGTGAAGTCGGACAGACAGAAAAG. Encoded protein: CASSEVGQTEK. The entire CDR3 reads CASSEVGQTEKLFF.